Each of the 17 T cell receptor beta chains below was sequenced from the same sample in a study of blood T cell repertoires in COVID-19 (dated by TCRdb to 2020 to 2021). Library method: the immunoSEQ multiplex PCR assay. TCRdb took over this immuneACCESS table, retaining in-frame rearrangements with V and J assigned. Such tables are incomplete; in checked studies, under half of the missing clones stem from an unresolved V gene, and the remainder is unexplained. This sample is represented by about 92,000 clones; around 85% of them were singletons. The ten largest make up more than 30% of the sample. Sequencing input: peripheral blood. Receptors were obtained from a man older than 75 with acute or convalescent COVID-19.

V and J are TRBV5-1 and TRBJ2-3; TRBD2 matches 8 bases. The V gene's germline CDR1 is SGHRS and CDR2 YFSETQ. The V and J ends lost 4 bases and 0 bases, in that order; junction bases with no gene match: 10. The CDR3 is 17 amino acids. The CDR3, as DNA: TGCGCCAGCAGCCAAACCTTTAGCGGGACCAGCACAGATACGCAGTATTTT. This translates into CASSQTFSGTSTDTQYF. Supplemented by reference TRBV5-1 and TRBJ2-3, the full variable domain reads KAGVTQTPRYLIKTRGQQVTLSCSPISGHRSVSWYQQTPGQGLQFLFEYFSETQRNKGNFPGRFSGRQFSNSRSEMNVSTLELGDSALYLCASSQTFSGTSTDTQYFGPGTRLTVL.

The chain has TRBV6-5 and TRBJ2-7, with D possibly matching TRBD1 (5 bases). Germline V gives CDR1 MNHEY, CDR2 SVGAGI. This CDR3 comprises 15 residues. Deletions cut 0 bases from V and 2 bases from J, with 11 bases between. CDR3 DNA: TGTGCCAGCAGTTACTCGGCAGGGCCCACCTACGAGCAGTACTTC. It specifies CASSYSAGPTYEQYF.

This clone was seen only once. The chain recombines TRBV19 with TRBJ2-6, with D unclear. In germline, CDR1 is LNHDA, CDR2 SQIVND (reference sequence). The CDR3 loop spans 12 amino acids. The ends were cut back, 9 bases at V and 0 bases at J, with 3 bases in the middle. This chain's CDR3 is CASLSGANVLTF. The DNA for the CDR3 is TGTGCCAGCCTCTCTGGGGCCAACGTCCTGACTTTC.

This clone was counted a few times. The chain joins TRBV11-3 to TRBJ1-6; unclear D gene. Germline V gene sequence: CDR1 SGHNT, CDR2 YENEEA. The CDR3 contains 12 residues. V was shortened by 4 bases and J by 9 bases, with 7 bases between the two germline ends. The CDR3 protein is CASSYIRSPLHF. The CDR3 DNA reads TGTGCCAGCAGCTATATTCGTTCACCCCTCCACTTT.

The rearrangement links TRBV6-6 to TRBJ2-7, with TRBD2 matching 11 bases. J lost 4 bases, V lost 4 bases, and 9 bases had no gene match. Germline values: CDR1 MNHNY, CDR2 SVGAGI (reference sequence). This CDR3 is built from 16 residues. The CDR3 here is CASSSSGTSGVYEQYF. As DNA, the CDR3 is TGTGCCAGCAGTTCCTCCGGGACTAGCGGCGTGTACGAGCAGTACTTC.

This clone is a singleton in its sample. CDR3 in amino acids: CASSWGLVTGELFF. The CDR3 DNA reads as TGTGCCAGCAGCTGGGGACTAGTTACCGGGGAGCTGTTTTTT. J is TRBJ2-2 and V is TRBV7-6, with TRBD2 matching over 8 bases. This CDR3 contains 14 residues. Germline V gene lookup returns CDR1 SGHVS and CDR2 FNYEAQ. V trimming: 4 bases; J trimming: 5 bases; junction bases outside the gene matches: 3.

The V and J genes are TRBV20-1 and TRBJ1-4; TRBD1 agrees at 8 bases. Germline V gives CDR1 DFQATT, CDR2 SNEGSKA (reference sequence). Germline trimming cut 3 bases from V and 5 bases from J; bases unmatched to any gene: 11. CDR3 length: 16 amino acids. The CDR3 loop is CSASGWAGGQNEKLFF. DNA of the CDR3: TGCAGTGCTAGTGGTTGGGCAGGGGGCCAGAATGAAAAACTGTTTTTT.

The chain combines TRBV10-3 with TRBJ1-3; D is possibly TRBD1 (6 bases). Per the germline V gene, CDR1 is ENHRY and CDR2 is SYGVKD. This CDR3 has 14 residues. Between the trimmed V and J ends, which lost 3 bases and 7 bases, there was a span of 13 bases. CDR3 amino acids: CAISDGGFLNTIYF. The CDR3 DNA reads TGTGCCATCAGTGATGGGGGCTTCTTGAACACCATATATTTT.

J is TRBJ2-2 and V is TRBV3-1 (or the pseudogene TRBV3-2); TRBD2 matches at 8 bases. The CDR3 loop spans 17 amino acids. CDR1 and CDR2 (germline): LGHDT, YNNKEL (reference sequence). V gave up 6 bases and J gave up 6 bases; unmatched junction bases: 15. The CDR3 sequence: CASSPAVGREGAGELFF. CDR3 nucleotides: TGTGCCAGCAGTCCCGCTGTCGGGAGGGAAGGGGCCGGGGAGCTGTTTTTT.

The chain has TRBV16 and TRBJ2-1, with D perhaps TRBD2 (6 bases). Trimming took off 7 bases at V and 7 bases at J, with 14 bases between the two ends. CDR1 KGHSY and CDR2 FQNENV come from the germline V gene. This CDR3 spans 13 amino acids. CDR3 residues: CASTRGGGNEQFF. The CDR3 coding sequence is TGTGCCAGCACCCGAGGTGGGGGGAATGAGCAGTTCTTC.

The chain is built from TRBV6-1 and TRBJ2-2; TRBD2 aligns across 7 bases. V lost 2 bases to trimming and J lost 7 bases; unmatched junction nucleotides: 7. The germline V gene has CDR1 MNHNS and CDR2 SASEGT. The CDR3 length is 15 residues. CDR3 sequence reads: CASSEPGLGSGELFF. For the CDR3, the DNA is TGTGCCAGCAGTGAACCTGGACTAGGGAGCGGGGAGCTGTTTTTT.

This chain connects TRBV15 to TRBJ2-2, with 8 bases lining up with TRBD1. CDR3 length: 13 residues. Germline-derived CDR1 and CDR2 are LNHNV and YYDKDF (reference sequence). V lost 3 bases to trimming and J lost 6 bases; unmatched junction nucleotides: 0. The CDR3 region is CATSRTGAGELFF. CDR3 nucleotide sequence: TGTGCCACCAGCAGGACAGGGGCCGGGGAGCTGTTTTTT.

This clone was detected only once. The chain carries TRBV28 and TRBJ2-7, with a tentative D call TRBD1 (6 bases). CDR3 length equals 11 residues. Germline lookup yields CDR1 MDHEN and CDR2 SYDVKM. V lost 5 bases and J lost 7, with 9 bases in between. CDR3 coding DNA: TGTGCCAGCAGTCACAGGGAAGAGCAGTACTTC. Translation gives CASSHREEQYF. Based on the CDR3 plus reference TRBV28 and TRBJ2-7, the full variable domain is DVKVTQSSRYLVKRTGEKVFLECVQDMDHENMFWYRQDPGLGLRLIYFSYDVKMKEKGDIPEGYSVSREKKERFSLILESASTNQTSMYLCASSHREEQYFGPGTRLTVT.

The J gene is TRBJ2-7, the V gene TRBV6-5, with 7 nucleotides matching TRBD2. V was clipped by 6 bases and J by 1 base; unmatched bases: 0. Germline-derived CDR1 and CDR2 are MNHEY and SVGAGI. This CDR3 contains 12 residues. The CDR3 sequence is CASSGGSYEQYF. The CDR3 region has the DNA TGTGCCAGCAGCGGGGGGTCCTACGAGCAGTACTTC.

The chain is built from TRBV2 and TRBJ2-7; 8 positions agree with TRBD2. The CDR3 consists of 13 residues. The V gene's germline CDR1 is SNHLY and CDR2 FYNNEI. V lost 11 bases to trimming and J lost 1 base; unmatched junction nucleotides: 7. The CDR3 sequence is CAARGGDSYEQYF. The CDR3 DNA reads as TGTGCCGCCCGGGGGGGGGATTCCTACGAGCAGTACTTC. Complete variable domain (other parts from reference TRBV2 and TRBJ2-7): EPEVTQTPSHQVTQMGQEVILRCVPISNHLYFYWYRQILGQKVEFLVSFYNNEISEKSEIFDDQFSVERPDGSNFTLKIRSTKLEDSAMYFCAARGGDSYEQYFGPGTRLTVT.

The rearrangement uses TRBV28 and TRBJ1-2, with D possibly matching TRBD1 (5 bases). V was pared by 2 bases and J by 8 bases, with 15 bases between. Germline assignment: CDR1 MDHEN and CDR2 SYDVKM. The CDR3 contains 14 residues. The CDR3 nucleotides are TGTGCCAGCAGTTTAGAGGACAAAGCGGGGGGCTACACCTTC. It specifies CASSLEDKAGGYTF.

The chain is built from TRBV19 and TRBJ2-7; 9 bases are shared with TRBD2. Germline V lookup: CDR1 LNHDA, CDR2 SQIVND (reference sequence). After removal of 5 bases from V and 6 bases from J, the junction contained 11 bases not matched to a gene. This CDR3 comprises 15 residues. The CDR3 loop is CASSVIAGDIGEQYF. For the CDR3, the DNA is TGTGCCAGTAGTGTCATAGCGGGAGATATTGGCGAGCAGTACTTC. Combining the CDR3 with reference TRBV19 and TRBJ2-7 gives the whole variable domain DGGITQSPKYLFRKEGQNVTLSCEQNLNHDAMYWYRQDPGQGLRLIYYSQIVNDFQKGDIAEGYSVSREKKESFPLTVTSAQKNPTAFYLCASSVIAGDIGEQYFGPGTRLTVT.